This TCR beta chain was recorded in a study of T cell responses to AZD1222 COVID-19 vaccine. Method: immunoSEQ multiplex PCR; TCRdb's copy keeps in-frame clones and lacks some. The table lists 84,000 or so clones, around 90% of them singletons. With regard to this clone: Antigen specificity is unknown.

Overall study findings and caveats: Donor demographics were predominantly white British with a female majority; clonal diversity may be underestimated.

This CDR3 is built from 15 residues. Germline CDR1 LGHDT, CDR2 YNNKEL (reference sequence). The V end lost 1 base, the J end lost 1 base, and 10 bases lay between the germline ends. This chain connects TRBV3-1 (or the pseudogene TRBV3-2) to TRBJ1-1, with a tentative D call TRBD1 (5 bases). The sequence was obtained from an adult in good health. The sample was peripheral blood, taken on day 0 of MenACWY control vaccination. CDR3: CASSQAAGKNTEAFF. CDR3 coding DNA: TGTGCCAGCAGCCAAGCGGCAGGGAAGAACACTGAAGCTTTCTTT.